These T cell receptor beta chains were read from a single sample in a study of CD8 T cells in ankylosing spondylitis. TCRdb redid the calling of the 5' RACE reads with MiXCR, one entry per CDR3 protein. Seen here are just over 300,000 distinct CDR3 sequences, roughly 20% observed once, and the top ten hold about 3.5%. Sequencing was carried out using blood, either unsorted or a sorted T cell fraction (not recorded which). The receptor set was obtained from a female donor with ankylosing spondylitis or in good health (not recorded which). CDR3s include the opening cysteine and the closing phenylalanine or tryptophan. The order of the fields is CDR3 protein, CDR3 DNA, V gene, J gene, clone size, D gene. The D gene is left open where the match is weak. Size is stated for part of the rows, as once, few or many counts, or as a class when the clone is expanded.

CDR3 protein: CSAQDRGNYGYTF
CDR3 DNA: TGCAGTGCTCAGGACAGGGGGAACTATGGCTACACCTTC
V gene: TRBV20-1
J gene: TRBJ1-2
clone size: few
D gene: TRBD1

CDR3 protein: CASSIGFYTDTQYF
CDR3 DNA: TGTGCCAGCAGCATAGGGTTCTACACAGATACGCAGTATTTT
V gene: TRBV28
J gene: TRBJ2-3
clone size: .
D gene: .

CDR3 protein: CATAGQGPYEQYF
CDR3 DNA: TGTGCCACCGCAGGACAGGGACCCTACGAGCAGTACTTC
V gene: TRBV24-1
J gene: TRBJ2-7
clone size: .
D gene: TRBD1

CDR3 protein: CSAMGPVGTEAFF
CDR3 DNA: TGCAGTGCTATGGGGCCGGTGGGGACTGAAGCTTTCTTT
V gene: TRBV20-1
J gene: TRBJ1-1
clone size: many
D gene: .

CDR3 protein: CASSVSGRGSDTQYF
CDR3 DNA: TGTGCCAGCAGCGTTAGCGGGAGGGGATCAGATACGCAGTATTTT
V gene: TRBV7-8
J gene: TRBJ2-3
clone size: .
D gene: TRBD2

CDR3 protein: CAIMASGFTDTQYF
CDR3 DNA: TGTGCCATCATGGCTAGCGGGTTCACAGATACGCAGTATTTT
V gene: TRBV10-3
J gene: TRBJ2-3
clone size: many
D gene: TRBD2

CDR3 protein: CSANGRGNQPQHF
CDR3 DNA: TGCAGTGCTAATGGGAGAGGCAATCAGCCCCAGCATTTT
V gene: TRBV20-1
J gene: TRBJ1-5
clone size: many
D gene: .

CDR3 protein: CAGGPHNSGFREQFF
CDR3 DNA: TGTGCCGGAGGGCCACACAATTCAGGGTTCAGGGAGCAGTTCTTC
V gene: TRBV6-2/TRBV6-3
J gene: TRBJ2-1
clone size: .
D gene: .

CDR3 protein: CAISVDNPGDIQYF
CDR3 DNA: TGTGCCATCAGTGTGGACAACCCAGGGGACATTCAGTACTTC
V gene: TRBV10-3
J gene: TRBJ2-4
clone size: .
D gene: .

CDR3 protein: CSARVGAGLGNTQYF
CDR3 DNA: TGCAGTGCTAGAGTGGGGGCTGGGCTTGGGAATACGCAGTATTTT
V gene: TRBV20-1
J gene: TRBJ2-3
clone size: .
D gene: .

CDR3 protein: CASSPVGFYEQYF
CDR3 DNA: TGCGCCAGCAGCCCAGTGGGGTTCTACGAGCAGTACTTC
V gene: TRBV5-1
J gene: TRBJ2-7
clone size: .
D gene: .

CDR3 protein: CSASWGSGVYNEQFF
CDR3 DNA: TGCAGTGCTAGTTGGGGTAGCGGAGTCTACAATGAGCAGTTCTTC
V gene: TRBV20-1
J gene: TRBJ2-1
clone size: few
D gene: .

CDR3 protein: CASSLGGLSGANVLTF
CDR3 DNA: TGTGCCAGCAGCTTAGGGGGTTTGTCTGGGGCCAACGTCCTGACTTTC
V gene: TRBV7-3
J gene: TRBJ2-6
clone size: few
D gene: .

CDR3 protein: CSAYRDQSYTQYF
CDR3 DNA: TGCAGTGCTTACCGGGACCAATCCTATACGCAGTATTTT
V gene: TRBV20-1
J gene: TRBJ2-3
clone size: few
D gene: .

CDR3 protein: CASSLGTGGAGANVLTF
CDR3 DNA: TGCGCCAGCAGCTTGGGGACAGGGGGAGCTGGGGCCAACGTCCTGACTTTC
V gene: TRBV5-1
J gene: TRBJ2-6
clone size: few
D gene: TRBD1

CDR3 protein: CASSLNSLGNQPQHF
CDR3 DNA: TGCGCCAGCAGCTTGAACAGTCTGGGCAATCAGCCCCAGCATTTT
V gene: TRBV5-1
J gene: TRBJ1-5
clone size: .
D gene: .

CDR3 protein: CAISEATGNQPQHF
CDR3 DNA: TGTGCCATCAGTGAGGCGACAGGGAATCAGCCCCAGCATTTT
V gene: TRBV10-3
J gene: TRBJ1-5
clone size: .
D gene: TRBD1

CDR3 protein: CASSYQVAGVRLGGGKQFF
CDR3 DNA: TGTGCCAGCAGTTACCAAGTGGCAGGGGTCCGTCTAGGTGGAGGGAAGCAGTTCTTC
V gene: TRBV6-2/TRBV6-3
J gene: TRBJ2-1
clone size: .
D gene: .

CDR3 protein: CASKRQGDTEAFF
CDR3 DNA: TGTGCCAGCAAGAGGCAGGGGGACACTGAAGCTTTCTTT
V gene: TRBV6-2/TRBV6-3
J gene: TRBJ1-1
clone size: .
D gene: TRBD1

CDR3 protein: CSARDPSSYEQYF
CDR3 DNA: TGCAGTGCTAGAGATCCCAGCTCCTACGAGCAGTACTTC
V gene: TRBV20-1
J gene: TRBJ2-7
clone size: .
D gene: .

CDR3 protein: CASSSLDNSPLHF
CDR3 DNA: TGCGCCAGCAGCTCCCTGGACAATTCACCCCTCCACTTT
V gene: TRBV4-3
J gene: TRBJ1-6
clone size: .
D gene: .

CDR3 protein: CAIRRLAGTNEQFF
CDR3 DNA: TGTGCCATCAGACGACTAGCGGGAACCAATGAGCAGTTCTTC
V gene: TRBV10-3
J gene: TRBJ2-1
clone size: few
D gene: TRBD2